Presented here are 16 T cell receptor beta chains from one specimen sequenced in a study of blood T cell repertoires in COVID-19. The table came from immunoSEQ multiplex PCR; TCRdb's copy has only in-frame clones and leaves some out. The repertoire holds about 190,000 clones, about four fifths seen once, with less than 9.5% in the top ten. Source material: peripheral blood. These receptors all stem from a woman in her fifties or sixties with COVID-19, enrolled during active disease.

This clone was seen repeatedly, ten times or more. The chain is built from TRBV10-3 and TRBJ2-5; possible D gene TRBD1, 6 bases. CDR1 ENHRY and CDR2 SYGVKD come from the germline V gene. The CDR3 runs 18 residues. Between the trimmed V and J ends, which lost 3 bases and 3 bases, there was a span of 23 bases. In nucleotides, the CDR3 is TGTGCCATCAGTGACGACGAAGGGGCGAGGGGGAGAGAAGAGACCCAGTACTTC. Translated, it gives CAISDDEGARGREETQYF.

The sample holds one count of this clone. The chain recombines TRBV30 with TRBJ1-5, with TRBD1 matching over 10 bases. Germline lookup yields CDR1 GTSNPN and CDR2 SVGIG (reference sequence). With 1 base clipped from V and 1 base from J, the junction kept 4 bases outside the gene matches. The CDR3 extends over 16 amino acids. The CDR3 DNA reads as TGTGCCTGGAGTGGAGGGACAGGGGAAAGCAATCAGCCCCAGCATTTT. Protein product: CAWSGGTGESNQPQHF.

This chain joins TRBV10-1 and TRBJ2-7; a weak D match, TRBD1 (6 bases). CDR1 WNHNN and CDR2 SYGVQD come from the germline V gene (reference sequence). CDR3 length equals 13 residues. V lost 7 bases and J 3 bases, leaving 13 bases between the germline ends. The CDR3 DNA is TGCGCCAGCACCCCCGGGACACTCTACGAGCAGTACGTC. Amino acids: CASTPGTLYEQYV.

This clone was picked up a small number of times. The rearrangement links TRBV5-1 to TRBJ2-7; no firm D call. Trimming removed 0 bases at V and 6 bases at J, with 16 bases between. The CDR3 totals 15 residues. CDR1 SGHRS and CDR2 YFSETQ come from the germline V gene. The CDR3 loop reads CASSLGLDSTAEQYF. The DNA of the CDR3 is TGCGCCAGCAGCTTGGGGCTCGATTCAACCGCCGAGCAGTACTTC.

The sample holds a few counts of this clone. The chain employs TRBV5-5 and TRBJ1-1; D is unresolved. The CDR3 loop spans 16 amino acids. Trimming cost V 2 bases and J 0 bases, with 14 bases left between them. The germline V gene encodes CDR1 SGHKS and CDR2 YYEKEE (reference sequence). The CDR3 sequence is CASSFQAPLVNTEAFF. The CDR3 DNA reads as TGTGCCAGCAGCTTCCAGGCCCCGCTCGTGAACACTGAAGCTTTCTTT. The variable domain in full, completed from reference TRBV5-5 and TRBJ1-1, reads DAGVTQSPTHLIKTRGQQVTLRCSPISGHKSVSWYQQVLGQGPQFIFQYYEKEERGRGNFPDRFSARQFPNYSSELNVNALLLGDSALYLCASSFQAPLVNTEAFFGQGTRLTVV.

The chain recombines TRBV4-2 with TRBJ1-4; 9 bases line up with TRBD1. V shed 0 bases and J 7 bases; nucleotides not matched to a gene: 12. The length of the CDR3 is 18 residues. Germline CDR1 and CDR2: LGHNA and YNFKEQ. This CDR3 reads CASSQERTGVGFVEKLFF. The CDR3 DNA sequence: TGTGCCAGCAGCCAAGAGCGGACAGGGGTTGGGTTCGTTGAAAAACTGTTTTTT.

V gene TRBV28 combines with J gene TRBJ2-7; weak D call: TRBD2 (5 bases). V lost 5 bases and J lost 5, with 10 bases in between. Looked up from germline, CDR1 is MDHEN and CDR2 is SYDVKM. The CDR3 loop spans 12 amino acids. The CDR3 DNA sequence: TGTGCCAGCAGTCCCCCGAGGGACGAGCAGTACTTC. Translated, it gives CASSPPRDEQYF.

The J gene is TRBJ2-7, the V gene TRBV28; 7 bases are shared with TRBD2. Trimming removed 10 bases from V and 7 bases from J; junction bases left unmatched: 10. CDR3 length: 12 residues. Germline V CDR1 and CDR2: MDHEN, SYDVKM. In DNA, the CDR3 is TGTGCCATCTCGGGACTACTTGGTGAGCAGTACTTC. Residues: CAISGLLGEQYF.

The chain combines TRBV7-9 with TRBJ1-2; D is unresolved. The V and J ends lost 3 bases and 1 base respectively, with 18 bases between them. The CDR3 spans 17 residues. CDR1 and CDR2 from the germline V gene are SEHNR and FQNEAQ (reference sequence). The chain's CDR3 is CASSLGGLGRFNYGYTF. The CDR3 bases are TGTGCCAGCAGCTTGGGTGGGCTTGGCAGGTTTAACTATGGCTACACCTTC.

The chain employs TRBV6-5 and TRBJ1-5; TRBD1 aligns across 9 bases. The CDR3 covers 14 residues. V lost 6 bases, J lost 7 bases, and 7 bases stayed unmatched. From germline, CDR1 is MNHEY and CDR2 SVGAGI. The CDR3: CASRPRDREQPQHF. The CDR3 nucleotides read TGTGCCAGCAGGCCCCGGGACAGGGAGCAGCCCCAGCATTTT.

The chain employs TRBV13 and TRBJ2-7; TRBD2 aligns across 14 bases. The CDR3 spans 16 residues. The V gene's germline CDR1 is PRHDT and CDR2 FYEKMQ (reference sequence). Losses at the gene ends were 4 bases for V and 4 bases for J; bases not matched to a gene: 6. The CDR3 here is CASSSLGTSGSYEQYF. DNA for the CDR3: TGTGCCAGCAGCTCACTCGGGACTAGCGGGAGTTACGAGCAGTACTTC.

The CDR3 here is CASSPDRGSGGYTF. DNA of the CDR3: TGTGCCAGTAGTCCGGACAGGGGGTCTGGCGGCTACACCTTC. This chain uses TRBV19 with TRBJ1-2; 10 bases map to TRBD1. The CDR3 is 14 residues long. V dropped 5 bases and J dropped 8; count of bases not matched to a gene: 8. Germline CDR1 reads LNHDA; CDR2 reads SQIVND (reference sequence).

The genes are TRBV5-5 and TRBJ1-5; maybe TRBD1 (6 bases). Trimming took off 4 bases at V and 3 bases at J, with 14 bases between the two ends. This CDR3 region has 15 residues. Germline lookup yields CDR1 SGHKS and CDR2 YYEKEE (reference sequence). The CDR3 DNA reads TGTGCCAGCAGCGACCTCGGGGGGGCCAATCAGCCCCAGCATTTT. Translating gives CASSDLGGANQPQHF.

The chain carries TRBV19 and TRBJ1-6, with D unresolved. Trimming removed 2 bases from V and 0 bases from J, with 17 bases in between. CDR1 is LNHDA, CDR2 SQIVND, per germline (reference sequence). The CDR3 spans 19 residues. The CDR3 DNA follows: TGTGCCAGTAGTATACGAAGCGCTCGTATAAGCTCCTATAATTCACCCCTCCACTTT. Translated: CASSIRSARISSYNSPLHF.

In DNA form, the CDR3 reads TGTGCCAGCAGCCCGGACAGGGCTAACTATGGCTACACCTTC. Protein: CASSPDRANYGYTF. The genes are TRBV6-4 and TRBJ1-2; 8 positions agree with TRBD1. V trimming: 6 bases; J trimming: 0 bases; junction bases outside the gene matches: 3. There are 14 residues in the CDR3. CDR1 MRHNA and CDR2 SNTAGT come from the germline V gene.

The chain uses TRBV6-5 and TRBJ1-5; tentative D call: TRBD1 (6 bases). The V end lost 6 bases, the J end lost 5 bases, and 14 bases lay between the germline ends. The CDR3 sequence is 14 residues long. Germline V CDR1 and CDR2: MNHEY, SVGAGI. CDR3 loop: CASRPGTSHQPQHF. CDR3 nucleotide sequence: TGTGCCAGCAGGCCTGGGACAAGCCATCAGCCCCAGCATTTT.